Reported below is one T cell receptor (beta chain). The antigen remains undetermined. This sample was taken from a study of early T cells in non-severe SARS-CoV-2 infection. Whole-study results and caveats: There was a bias toward anti-spike CD8 responses in VDJdb matching, which missed private and CD4 specificities.

V was cut by 2 bases and J by 4 bases, with 15 bases left in between. The CDR3 spans 17 residues. CDR1 SGHVS and CDR2 FQNEAQ come from the germline V gene. Each single cDNA molecule received a unique molecular identifier. TCRdb passed the 5' RACE reads through MiXCR, listing each CDR3 protein once. The table records approximately 50,000 distinct CDR3 sequences, under 8.5% of them present only once. Sequenced: whole blood. This TCR was sampled from an adult who was a healthcare worker with PCR-confirmed SARS-CoV-2 infection or an uninfected control (not recorded which). J is TRBJ1-6 and V is TRBV7-8; D might be TRBD1 (5 bases). The CDR3 region is CASSLRQPIAYNSPLHF. The CDR3 DNA reads as TGTGCCAGCAGCTTACGACAGCCAATCGCGTATAATTCACCCCTCCACTTT. The whole variable domain, remainder taken from reference TRBV7-8 and TRBJ1-6, is GAGVSQSPRYKVAKRGQDVALRCDPISGHVSLFWYQQALGQGPEFLTYFQNEAQLDKSGLPSDRFFAERPEGSVSTLKIQRTQQEDSAVYLCASSLRQPIAYNSPLHFGNGTRLTVT.